This T cell receptor (beta chain) was recorded in a study of CD8 T cells in ankylosing spondylitis. Study conclusions and caveats: The authors found the disease-linked clones to be CD8+ and relatively rare in peripheral blood. There was a TCR beta motif, made of several highly homologous variants, that appeared characteristic of ankylosing spondylitis blood. Disease-linked clones reportedly showed significant enrichment in matched ankylosing spondylitis synovial fluid.

Deletions cut 2 bases from V and 6 bases from J, with 14 bases between. Germline V gene data show CDR1 as MDHEN and CDR2 as SYDVKM. The CDR3 is 14 amino acids. Quantitative molecular-barcoded 5'-RACE generated the TCR beta libraries. TCRdb reprocessed the 5' RACE reads with MiXCR, giving one entry per CDR3 protein. The repertoire holds about 420,000 distinct CDR3 sequences, with under 25% as singletons. This clonotype appeared a few times. Its target is not known. The sequenced material came from blood, either unsorted or a sorted T cell fraction (not recorded which). The J gene is TRBJ2-7, the V gene TRBV28; weak D call: TRBD1 (5 bases). This clonotype originated in a male donor with ankylosing spondylitis. The CDR3 DNA is TGTGCCAGCAGTTTACGGACCACAGGTGGCGAGCAGTACTTC. Translated: CASSLRTTGGEQYF.